This T cell receptor (beta chain) was identified during a study of CD8+ T cells in alopecia areata. Germline V gene lookup returns CDR1 GTSNPN and CDR2 SVGIG (reference sequence). V was trimmed by 2 bases and J by 5 bases, leaving 10 bases between them. This CDR3 contains 12 residues. Treatment given: oral pan-JAK inhibitor, 5-10 mg twice daily. Extraction and reverse transcription of RNA yielded cDNA as the sequencing template. Some clones are missing from TCRdb's copy, which holds only in-frame ones; the method was immunoSEQ multiplex PCR. Here the sample spans approximately 45,000 clones, around 71% being singletons.

J is TRBJ2-7 and V is TRBV30; D is undetermined. The material was CD8+ T cells sorted from blood, obtained at week 4, from a patient treated with tofacitinib. The origin of this receptor is a human donor with alopecia areata. CDR3 bases: TGTGCCTGGAGTATTGGTGGGCACGAGCAGTACTTC. It yields the protein CAWSIGGHEQYF.